Each of the 19 T cell receptor beta chains below was sequenced from the same sample in a study of preoperative IRX-2 immunotherapy in early breast cancer. The protocol was immunoSEQ multiplex PCR, while the TCRdb copy is restricted to in-frame clones and leaves out a portion. The sample shows 35,000 to 55,000 clones, about 95% of them seen only once. Treatment noted: preoperative locoregional IRX-2 cytokine immunotherapy. The input for sequencing was tumor tissue, taken after IRX-2 immunotherapy. All receptors come from a human donor with breast cancer.

The chain links TRBV6-5 to TRBJ1-1; the D is unclear. Trimming removed 3 bases at V and 5 bases at J, with 13 bases between. The CDR3 sequence is 14 residues long. Germline V gene sequence: CDR1 MNHEY, CDR2 SVGAGI. CDR3 in DNA: TGTGCCAGCAGTTATTTTCGGGGAGAGACTGAAGCTTTCTTT. Translating gives CASSYFRGETEAFF.

This rearrangement joins TRBV19 to TRBJ1-1; D unresolved. Germline CDR1 and CDR2: LNHDA and SQIVND (reference sequence). V was pared by 4 bases and J by 11 bases, with 14 bases between. The CDR3 sequence is 12 residues long. For the CDR3, the DNA is TGTGCCAGTAGTACCGAAGGCCAGAAGGCTTTCTTT. Protein product: CASSTEGQKAFF.

The CDR3 DNA sequence: TGTGCCAGCAGCCACCACCTAGCGGGGGTGGGAGATACGCAGTATTTT. Protein product: CASSHHLAGVGDTQYF. The chain combines TRBV7-2 with TRBJ2-3; TRBD2 matches at 10 bases. V was pared by 5 bases and J by 5 bases, with 10 bases of the junction left unmatched. The germline V gene has CDR1 SGHTA and CDR2 FQGNSA. The CDR3 runs 16 residues.

The J gene is TRBJ2-2, the V gene TRBV9; no definite D call. CDR3 length equals 15 residues. Germline V CDR1 and CDR2: SGDLS, YYNGEE. The V end was cut by 3 bases, the J end by 0 bases, with 9 bases between. CDR3 sequence: CASSAEAPNTGELFF. In DNA form, the CDR3 reads TGTGCCAGCAGCGCCGAGGCACCGAACACCGGGGAGCTGTTTTTT.

Turning to this clone: The junction does not match germline at one end; this may be a read error. The rearrangement joins TRBV20-1 to TRBJ2-1; D remains unclear. There are 11 residues in the CDR3. CDR1 is DFQATT and CDR2 is SNEGSKA in the germline V gene (reference sequence). In nucleotides, the CDR3 is TGCAGTGCCGAAGACAACCCGAGTAGGATCTTC. Its protein is CSAEDNPSRIF.

This chain uses TRBV18 with TRBJ2-5; 9 nucleotides agree with TRBD1. CDR3 length: 15 residues. The V and J ends lost 1 base and 4 bases, in that order; junction bases with no gene match: 4. Germline assignment: CDR1 KGHSH and CDR2 LQKENI. The CDR3, as DNA: TGTGCCAGCTCACCACGACAGGGGGTAGGAGAGACCCAGTACTTC. Translation: CASSPRQGVGETQYF.

The V call is TRBV5-4, the J call TRBJ2-3; TRBD2 aligns across 9 bases. Germline CDR1 and CDR2: SGHNT and YYREEE (reference sequence). The CDR3 totals 16 residues. Trimming took 1 base from V and 1 from J; bases not matched to a gene: 4. CDR3 region: CASSLKASGGTDTQYF. The CDR3 region has the DNA TGTGCCAGCAGCTTGAAGGCTAGCGGGGGCACAGATACGCAGTATTTT. Complete variable domain (other parts from reference TRBV5-4 and TRBJ2-3): ETGVTQSPTHLIKTRGQQVTLRCSSQSGHNTVSWYQQALGQGPQFIFQYYREEENGRGNFPPRFSGLQFPNYSSELNVNALELDDSALYLCASSLKASGGTDTQYFGPGTRLTVL.

The J gene is TRBJ2-1, the V gene TRBV27; D call uncertain. Germline CDR1 is MNHEY and CDR2 is SMNVEV (reference sequence). Trimming cost V 5 bases and J 5 bases, with 16 bases left between them. The CDR3 totals 15 residues. CDR3 sequence (DNA): TGTGCCAGCAGTGTTGTGGGATCACTCCACAATGAGCAGTTCTTC. Amino acid sequence: CASSVVGSLHNEQFF.

The CDR3 sequence: CSVKASWSYEQYF. The CDR3 nucleotides read TGCAGCGTTAAGGCTTCTTGGTCCTACGAGCAGTACTTC. This sequence joins TRBV29-1 and TRBJ2-7; D gene unclear. The V and J ends lost 5 bases and 1 base respectively, with 12 bases between them. The CDR3 extends over 13 amino acids. Germline-derived CDR1 and CDR2 are SQVTM and ANQGSEA.

The V call is TRBV28, the J call TRBJ2-3, with D unclear. V dropped 7 bases and J dropped 3 bases, with 8 bases sitting between them. CDR1 is MDHEN and CDR2 is SYDVKM in the germline V gene. The CDR3 loop spans 12 amino acids. The CDR3 coding sequence is TGTGCCAGCACTTCGATTACAGATACGCAGTATTTT. Its translation is CASTSITDTQYF.

This chain connects TRBV6-5 to TRBJ2-3; 7 nucleotides align to TRBD2. Germline V gene lookup returns CDR1 MNHEY and CDR2 SVGAGI. Trimming cost V 2 bases and J 3 bases; bases outside gene matches: 8. The CDR3 runs 16 residues. The DNA of the CDR3 is TGTGCCAGCAGTTACGGTGTCGGGGGGAGTACAGATACGCAGTATTTT. This sequence encodes CASSYGVGGSTDTQYF.

In its sample, this clone was seen once. This rearrangement joins TRBV6-4 to TRBJ2-7, with D hard to call. Germline values: CDR1 MRHNA, CDR2 SNTAGT. The CDR3 has 12 residues. The V end was cut by 0 bases, the J end by 4 bases, with 4 bases between. The CDR3: CASSDSEYEQYF. Written as DNA, the CDR3 is TGTGCCAGCAGTGACTCCGAATACGAGCAGTACTTC.

The count of this clone is one. The chain uses TRBV11-2 and TRBJ2-2; D is ambiguous. The CDR3 sequence is 15 residues long. From germline, CDR1 is SGHAT and CDR2 FQNNGV. Trimming removed 5 bases at V and 0 bases at J, with 10 bases between. CDR3 sequence (DNA): TGTGCCAGCAGCACGAGGAGACCGAACACCGGGGAGCTGTTTTTT. Translated: CASSTRRPNTGELFF.

This chain joins TRBV7-3 and TRBJ2-1; maybe TRBD1 (6 bases). Trimming cost V 4 bases and J 8 bases, with 12 bases left between them. The CDR3 runs to 13 residues. Germline CDR1 reads SGHTA; CDR2 reads FQGTGA. In DNA form, the CDR3 reads TGTGCCAGCAGCTCGGACAGTTTGGATGAGCAGTTCTTC. Its translation is CASSSDSLDEQFF.

The chain couples TRBV19 to TRBJ2-1, with 7 nucleotides matching TRBD2. The trim removed 7 bases at V and 8 bases at J, leaving 8 bases unmatched. The CDR3 spans 13 residues. CDR1 LNHDA and CDR2 SQIVND come from the germline V gene (reference sequence). The CDR3 sequence: CASKQRERDEQFF. CDR3 sequence (DNA): TGTGCCAGTAAACAGCGGGAACGCGATGAGCAGTTCTTC.

CDR3 protein: CASSPGVPNVNTIYF. The CDR3 bases are TGTGCCAGCAGTCCTGGGGTTCCTAACGTAAACACCATATATTTT. The chain joins TRBV5-4 to TRBJ1-3; unclear D gene. Germline-derived CDR1 and CDR2 are SGHNT and YYREEE (reference sequence). The CDR3 loop spans 15 amino acids. Trimming stripped 5 bases from V and 6 bases from J, with 18 bases between. The complete variable domain, with remaining parts taken from reference TRBV5-4 and TRBJ1-3, reads ETGVTQSPTHLIKTRGQQVTLRCSSQSGHNTVSWYQQALGQGPQFIFQYYREEENGRGNFPPRFSGLQFPNYSSELNVNALELDDSALYLCASSPGVPNVNTIYFGEGSWLTVV.

This sequence joins TRBV2 and TRBJ1-4; D call uncertain. CDR1 is SNHLY and CDR2 is FYNNEI in the germline V gene. CDR3 length: 14 amino acids. Trimming took 4 bases from V and 7 from J, leaving 13 bases between them. The CDR3 nucleotides read TGTGCCAGCAGTGCCGGGGAAGTGCTTGAAAAACTGTTTTTT. Its protein is CASSAGEVLEKLFF.

The chain uses TRBV10-3 and TRBJ2-5, with D uncertain. Trimming took 6 bases from V and 4 from J, leaving 6 bases between them. The CDR3 extends over 11 amino acids. Looked up from germline, CDR1 is ENHRY and CDR2 is SYGVKD. The CDR3 sequence is CAIREGETQYF. CDR3 bases: TGTGCCATCAGGGAAGGAGAGACCCAGTACTTC.

CDR3 nucleotide sequence: TGTGCCAGCAGCTCCTTAGTGGACGATGAAAAACTGTTTTTT. It yields the protein CASSSLVDDEKLFF. The chain carries TRBV7-9 and TRBJ1-4, with no clear D. Between the trimmed V and J ends, which lost 4 bases and 6 bases, there was a span of 12 bases. The CDR3 covers 14 residues. Looked up from germline, CDR1 is SEHNR and CDR2 is FQNEAQ (reference sequence).